The 26 T cell receptor beta chains below all came from one sample that was sequenced in a study of CD49a tissue-resident CD8 T cells in human skin. Sequenced by immunoSEQ multiplex PCR; TCRdb stores in-frame clones only, minus some. The sample shows about 1,000 clones, around two thirds of them seen only once. Material: CLA- CD8+ effector memory T cells sorted from blood. All receptors come from a human donor in good health.

The chain uses TRBV21-1 and TRBJ1-1; the DNA was not used to check the table's D call, TRBD1. TRBV21-1 is designated a pseudogene. This CDR3 is built from 13 residues. Here the CDR3 reads CASSKGGCTEAFF. The CDR3 bases are TGTGCCAGCAGCAAAGGGGGCTGCACTGAAGCTTTCTTT.

This clone is large in the sample. The genes are TRBV6-4 and TRBJ2-7; 8 bases are a match to TRBD2. Looked up from germline, CDR1 is MRHNA and CDR2 is SNTAGT. The J segment lost 5 bases and the V segment lost 5 bases, leaving 14 bases of the junction unmatched. The CDR3 is made up of 16 amino acids. The chain's CDR3 is CASSRGAGDKGDEQYF. CDR3 nucleotides: TGTGCCAGCAGTCGGGGAGCGGGAGATAAGGGCGACGAGCAGTACTTC.

J is TRBJ1-2 and V is TRBV10-3; D may be TRBD1 (6 bases). V gave up 0 bases and J gave up 6 bases, with 14 bases separating them. The germline gives CDR1 ENHRY, CDR2 SYGVKD. The CDR3 length is 15 residues. CDR3 protein: CAISESVAGVHGYTF. In DNA form, the CDR3 reads TGTGCCATCAGTGAGTCGGTGGCAGGGGTTCATGGCTACACCTTC.

The J gene is TRBJ2-7, the V gene TRBV28, with 13 bases matching TRBD2. Unmatched junction bases numbered 8, after V lost 6 bases and J lost 6 bases. CDR1 and CDR2 from the germline V gene are MDHEN and SYDVKM. The CDR3 is 15 residues long. The chain's CDR3 is CASSLWTSGSSEQYF. CDR3 nucleotides: TGTGCCAGCAGCCTATGGACTAGCGGGAGTAGCGAGCAGTACTTC.

The gene calls are TRBV29-1 and TRBJ2-7; 7 nucleotides align to TRBD1. V shed 6 bases and J 4 bases; nucleotides not matched to a gene: 12. Germline CDR1 is SQVTM and CDR2 is ANQGSEA. The CDR3 has 14 residues. As DNA, the CDR3 is TGCAGCGTCGCCGCAGGGGGTAGATTTTACGAGCAGTACTTC. Protein product: CSVAAGGRFYEQYF.

CDR3 bases: TGTGCCAGTAGTATAGTCGCCGGACAGGGGTACAATGAGCAGTTCTTC. Translating it yields CASSIVAGQGYNEQFF. This rearrangement joins TRBV19 to TRBJ2-1, with 9 bases matching TRBD1. This CDR3 comprises 16 residues. The V and J ends lost 1 base and 4 bases, in that order; junction bases with no gene match: 5. The V gene's germline CDR1 is LNHDA and CDR2 SQIVND (reference sequence).

This clone turned up a few times. The chain combines TRBV6-1 with TRBJ2-3, with 8 bases that match TRBD2. The CDR3 spans 16 residues. The J segment lost 0 bases and the V segment lost 2 bases, leaving 4 bases of the junction unmatched. The germline V gene has CDR1 MNHNS and CDR2 SASEGT. CDR3 DNA sequence: TGTGCCAGCAGTGAACACGGCGGGGGGAGCACAGATACGCAGTATTTT. Translation: CASSEHGGGSTDTQYF.

J is TRBJ2-1 and V is TRBV28; 10 nucleotides match TRBD1. CDR1 is MDHEN, CDR2 SYDVKM, per germline. J lost 7 bases, V lost 5 bases, and 8 bases had no gene match. The CDR3 spans 15 residues. CDR3 amino acids: CASSPGTGDVNEQFF. Written as DNA, the CDR3 is TGTGCCAGCAGTCCCGGGACAGGGGACGTGAATGAGCAGTTCTTC.

The chain combines TRBV28 with TRBJ2-5; no clear D gene. TRBJ2-7 explains the end of the DNA better; the J call may be wrong. The CDR3 length is 13 residues. Looked up from germline, CDR1 is MDHEN and CDR2 is SYDVKM. The DNA of the CDR3 is TGTGCCAGCAGTTTGTCGCTAACCTTCGAGCAGTACTTC. It translates to CASSLSLTFEQYF.

The J gene is TRBJ1-4, the V gene TRBV28; D is perhaps TRBD1 (5 bases). The CDR3 length is 17 residues. The V gene's germline CDR1 is MDHEN and CDR2 SYDVKM. Trimming shortened V by 9 bases and J by 0 bases, and 20 bases separated the two germline ends. The CDR3 bases are TGTGCCAGTTACCGGGACGGACTAACTGCAACTAATGAAAAACTGTTTTTT. This encodes CASYRDGLTATNEKLFF. The whole variable domain, remainder taken from reference TRBV28 and TRBJ1-4, is DVKVTQSSRYLVKRTGEKVFLECVQDMDHENMFWYRQDPGLGLRLIYFSYDVKMKEKGDIPEGYSVSREKKERFSLILESASTNQTSMYLCASYRDGLTATNEKLFFGSGTQLSVL.

The chain uses TRBV28 and TRBJ2-5; TRBD2 matches at 12 bases. V dropped 5 bases and J dropped 1; count of bases not matched to a gene: 8. The CDR3 spans 17 residues. Germline assignment: CDR1 MDHEN and CDR2 SYDVKM. The CDR3 region is CASSMWTSGTTQETQYF. CDR3 DNA sequence: TGTGCCAGCAGTATGTGGACTAGCGGGACGACCCAAGAGACCCAGTACTTC.

The chain carries TRBV4-2 and TRBJ2-2, with 7 bases aligning to TRBD1. Per germline, CDR1 LGHNA and CDR2 YNFKEQ. After removal of 5 bases from V and 1 base from J, the junction contained 13 bases not matched to a gene. The CDR3 is made up of 18 amino acids. CDR3 sequence: CASSVGRIGTENTGELFF. The CDR3 nucleotides are TGTGCCAGCAGCGTCGGTCGAATCGGGACAGAGAACACCGGGGAGCTGTTTTTT.

This clone has more than one count but fewer than ten. The rearrangement joins TRBV19 to TRBJ1-1; the match to TRBD1 covers 9 bases. The CDR3 has 14 amino acids. V was pared by 6 bases and J by 7 bases, with 9 bases of the junction left unmatched. The germline gives CDR1 LNHDA, CDR2 SQIVND (reference sequence). The CDR3 bases are TGTGCCAGTAGACCGCGGGACAGGGAGCTTGAAGCTTTCTTT. Residues: CASRPRDRELEAFF.

J is TRBJ1-1 and V is TRBV10-1; D is uncertain. The V end was cut by 2 bases, the J end by 1 base, with 8 bases between. The CDR3 extends over 14 amino acids. CDR1 is WNHNN and CDR2 is SYGVQD in the germline V gene (reference sequence). This CDR3 is CASSEARQNTEAFF. In DNA, the CDR3 is TGCGCCAGCAGTGAGGCGAGACAGAACACTGAAGCTTTCTTT.

This clone has just a few counts. This chain uses TRBV6-1 with TRBJ2-6; D not certain. The germline gives CDR1 MNHNS, CDR2 SASEGT. The V end lost 1 base, the J end lost 0 bases, and 4 bases lay between the germline ends. CDR3 length: 15 residues. CDR3 residues: CASSEGSSGANVLTF. The CDR3 DNA reads TGTGCCAGCAGTGAAGGGAGCTCTGGGGCCAACGTCCTGACTTTC.

This clone came up once. The chain combines TRBV27 with TRBJ1-5, with 11 nucleotides matching TRBD1. Germline V gene sequence: CDR1 MNHEY, CDR2 SMNVEV (reference sequence). The CDR3 spans 16 residues. The V and J ends lost 6 bases and 7 bases, in that order; junction bases with no gene match: 11. The CDR3 sequence: CASSSSDRGRFQPQHF. The CDR3 DNA reads TGTGCCAGCAGCTCCTCGGACAGGGGGCGCTTCCAGCCCCAGCATTTT.

The V call is TRBV5-6, the J call TRBJ2-2; D is undetermined. The germline V gene encodes CDR1 SGHDT and CDR2 YYEEEE. V lost 0 bases and J 7 bases, leaving 10 bases between the germline ends. The CDR3 length is 14 residues. As DNA, the CDR3 is TGTGCCAGCAGCTTGGGAACGGGTGGCGGGGAGCTGTTTTTT. Its translation: CASSLGTGGGELFF.

This chain connects TRBV27 to TRBJ1-6; perhaps TRBD1 as D (5 bases). The germline CDR1 and CDR2 sequences are MNHEY and SMNVEV (reference sequence). Trimming removed 5 bases at V and 7 bases at J, with 18 bases between. There are 16 residues in the CDR3. DNA of the CDR3: TGTGCCAGCAGTCGCCCATTTCGGGGGTCGAATTCACCCCTCCACTTT. It is translated as CASSRPFRGSNSPLHF.

J is TRBJ2-1 and V is TRBV11-2, with 9 bases identical to TRBD2. The germline V gene encodes CDR1 SGHAT and CDR2 FQNNGV. V was pared by 1 base and J by 10 bases, with 8 bases of the junction left unmatched. The CDR3 loop spans 15 amino acids. CDR3 bases: TGTGCCAGCAGCTTAGGAGCGGGGGGTTTAAGAGAGCAGTTCTTC. As protein: CASSLGAGGLREQFF.

The genes are TRBV28 and TRBJ2-3; TRBD1 aligns across 9 bases. The trim removed 4 bases at V and 2 bases at J, leaving 4 bases unmatched. This CDR3 comprises 15 residues. The germline gives CDR1 MDHEN, CDR2 SYDVKM. The DNA for the CDR3 is TGTGCCAGCAGTTCCGGGACAGGGCACACAGATACGCAGTATTTT. It specifies CASSSGTGHTDTQYF.

The chain carries TRBV28 and TRBJ1-4; no reliable D call. CDR1 is MDHEN, CDR2 SYDVKM, per germline. V was clipped by 2 bases and J by 8 bases, with 24 bases between them. This CDR3 is 18 amino acids long. The CDR3 coding sequence is TGTGCCAGCAGTTTACGCGGTTTTCAAGGCACGAGGGAGGAAAAACTGTTTTTT. Amino acids: CASSLRGFQGTREEKLFF.

This chain uses TRBV6-1 with TRBJ1-1; 7 nucleotides align to TRBD1. Germline CDR1 reads MNHNS; CDR2 reads SASEGT. J gave up 4 bases and V 2 bases, and 7 bases lay outside the gene matches. CDR3 length: 15 residues. The CDR3 DNA sequence: TGTGCCAGCAGTGAACGCTCGACAGGGATCACTGAAGCTTTCTTT. It translates to CASSERSTGITEAFF.

J is TRBJ2-5 and V is TRBV28; 11 bases are shared with TRBD2. The CDR3 spans 15 residues. The germline CDR1 and CDR2 sequences are MDHEN and SYDVKM. V lost 6 bases and J lost 3; bases outside the gene matches: 6. The CDR3 sequence: CASSPRLAGKETQYF. The CDR3 DNA sequence: TGTGCCAGCAGCCCCCGACTAGCGGGAAAAGAGACCCAGTACTTC.

The chain uses TRBV6-1 and TRBJ2-5; 12 nucleotides align to TRBD2. Germline CDR1 and CDR2: MNHNS and SASEGT. The CDR3 totals 15 residues. With V trimmed by 2 bases and J by 2 bases, 0 bases remained unmatched. Written as DNA, the CDR3 is TGTGCCAGCAGTGAACTAGCGGGGGGGCAAGAGACCCAGTACTTC. This sequence encodes CASSELAGGQETQYF.

The chain carries TRBV10-3 and TRBJ2-3; 11 bases fit TRBD2. The CDR3 has 18 residues. J was trimmed by 3 bases and V by 9 bases; bases with no gene match: 17. Germline V gene lookup returns CDR1 ENHRY and CDR2 SYGVKD. The CDR3 bases are TGTGCCATTAGCGACCAACTAACTAGCGGGAGAGGAACAGATACGCAGTATTTT. Translation gives CAISDQLTSGRGTDTQYF.

The DNA of the CDR3 is TGCGCCAGCTTTAATCGGAGGGGTCGAGGAGAGACCCAGTACTTC. Protein sequence: CASFNRRGRGETQYF. V gene TRBV23-1 combines with J gene TRBJ2-5, with a tentative D call TRBD2 (6 bases). TRBV23-1 qualifies as an ORF whose function is uncertain. Trimming removed 8 bases at V and 4 bases at J, with 20 bases between. The CDR3 is made up of 15 amino acids.